The clone carrying this T cell receptor beta chain was observed many times. Its antigen is still unknown. This sample's TCRbeta library carried unique molecular identifier barcodes. TCRdb fed the PCR reads into MiXCR, producing one record per CDR3 protein. The repertoire consists of some 600,000 distinct CDR3 sequences, with 10% to 15% occurring once and the leading ten covering approximately 2%. This specimen belongs to a study of T-cell reconstitution after alpha-beta-depleted transplantation in children. Study outcomes and limitations: T-cell counts and diversity at one year post-transplant came mainly from newly produced T cells.

The receptor's source is a male patient younger than 18 who had a stem cell transplant for acute myeloid leukemia, so the T cells may come from the graft donor. This specimen was PBMCs, mostly from graft donor cells, taken 360 days after TCRalphabeta/CD19-depleted stem cell transplant.

The DNA for the CDR3 is TGTGCCAGCAGTTCCCTAAAATCTACCACAGATACGCAGTATTTT. This translates into CASSSLKSTTDTQYF. The gene calls are TRBV28 and TRBJ2-3, with no clear D. The CDR3 spans 15 residues. V was clipped by 4 bases and J by 2 bases, with 13 bases between them. Germline assignment: CDR1 MDHEN and CDR2 SYDVKM.